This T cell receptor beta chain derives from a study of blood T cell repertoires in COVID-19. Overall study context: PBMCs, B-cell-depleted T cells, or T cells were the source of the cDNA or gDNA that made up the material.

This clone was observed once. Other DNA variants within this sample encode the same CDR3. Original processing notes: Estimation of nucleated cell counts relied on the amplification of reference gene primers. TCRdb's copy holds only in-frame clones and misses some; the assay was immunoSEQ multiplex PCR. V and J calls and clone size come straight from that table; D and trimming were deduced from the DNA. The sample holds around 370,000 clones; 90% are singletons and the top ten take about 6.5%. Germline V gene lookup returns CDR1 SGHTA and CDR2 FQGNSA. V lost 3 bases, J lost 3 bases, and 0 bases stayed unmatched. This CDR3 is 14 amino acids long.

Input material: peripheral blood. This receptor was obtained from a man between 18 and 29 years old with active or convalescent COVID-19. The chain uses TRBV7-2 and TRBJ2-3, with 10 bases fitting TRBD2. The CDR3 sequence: CASSLTSGTDTQYF. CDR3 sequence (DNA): TGTGCCAGCAGCTTGACTAGCGGGACAGATACGCAGTATTTT.